Following are 11 T cell receptor beta chains from one sample sequenced in a study of T cell changes during pregnancy in multiple sclerosis. The table came from immunoSEQ multiplex PCR; TCRdb's copy has only in-frame clones and leaves some out. The sample records approximately 34,000 clones, 90% being singletons. The specimen was CD8+ T cells from peripheral blood mononuclear cells, collected in the first trimester of pregnancy. All receptors derive from a female donor with multiple sclerosis, enrolled in a pregnancy study.

The rearrangement links TRBV7-9 to TRBJ2-3, with D perhaps TRBD1 (6 bases). This CDR3 comprises 16 residues. Germline CDR1 SEHNR, CDR2 FQNEAQ (reference sequence). With 4 bases removed from V and 2 bases from J, the gap between germline ends came to 16 bases. CDR3 residues: CASSSRDTLHTDTQYF. The CDR3 nucleotides read TGTGCCAGCAGCTCCCGGGACACCCTTCACACAGATACGCAGTATTTT. Complete variable domain (other parts from reference TRBV7-9 and TRBJ2-3): DTGVSQNPRHKITKRGQNVTFRCDPISEHNRLYWYRQTLGQGPEFLTYFQNEAQLEKSRLLSDRFSAERPKGSFSTLEIQRTEQGDSAMYLCASSSRDTLHTDTQYFGPGTRLTVL.

The CDR3 DNA sequence: TGTGCCAGCAGGTATAGCGGGGGGAGCTCCTACGAGCAGTACTTC. Translated: CASRYSGGSSYEQYF. V usage is TRBV25-1 and J usage is TRBJ2-7; 10 positions agree with TRBD2. The V and J ends lost 6 bases and 0 bases, in that order; junction bases with no gene match: 5. The CDR3 has 15 residues. CDR1 and CDR2 from the germline V gene are MGHDK and SYGVNS.

This clone appeared a single time. The chain has TRBV13 and TRBJ2-5, with D perhaps TRBD1 (5 bases). This CDR3 is 13 amino acids long. Germline CDR1 is PRHDT and CDR2 is FYEKMQ (reference sequence). Between the trimmed V and J ends, which lost 5 bases and 5 bases, there was a span of 12 bases. The CDR3 region has the DNA TGTGCCAGCAGCAAGGGGATGGTTGAGACCCAGTACTTC. Its protein product is CASSKGMVETQYF.

The chain recombines TRBV2 with TRBJ1-5, with TRBD1 identical over 7 bases. Germline loops: CDR1 SNHLY, CDR2 FYNNEI. CDR3 size: 15 residues. V trimming: 6 bases; J trimming: 0 bases; junction bases outside the gene matches: 5. The CDR3, as DNA: TGTGCCAGCAGGGGGACAGTCTCTAGCAATCAGCCCCAGCATTTT. Its translation: CASRGTVSSNQPQHF.

V and J are TRBV28 and TRBJ2-1, with 10 bases identical to TRBD2. The CDR3 has 16 residues. The germline CDR1 and CDR2 sequences are MDHEN and SYDVKM. With V trimmed by 3 bases and J by 7 bases, 9 bases remained unmatched. The CDR3 region is CASSFRLAGVGNEQFF. CDR3 bases: TGTGCCAGCAGTTTCCGGCTAGCGGGAGTAGGGAATGAGCAGTTCTTC.

Here the CDR3 reads CASSPHPGLAGDLNEQFF. CDR3 in DNA: TGTGCCAGCAGCCCCCATCCCGGACTAGCTGGGGATCTCAATGAGCAGTTCTTC. The V call is TRBV9, the J call TRBJ2-1, with TRBD2 matching 8 bases. The germline V gene has CDR1 SGDLS and CDR2 YYNGEE. The CDR3 has 18 amino acids. V gave up 4 bases and J gave up 6 bases; unmatched junction bases: 18.

J is TRBJ2-7 and V is TRBV12-2; the table's D call TRBD2 went unverified against the DNA. TRBV12-2 is a listed pseudogene. The length of the CDR3 is 16 residues. CDR3 coding DNA: TGTGCAAGTCGCTTAGGGGGGGGGACTAGCTCCTACGAGCAGTACTTC. Protein sequence: CASRLGGGTSSYEQYF.

The chain combines TRBV19 with TRBJ2-7, with 9 nucleotides matching TRBD2. V lost 0 bases and J lost 3; bases outside the gene matches: 6. The CDR3 spans 16 residues. Per the germline V gene, CDR1 is LNHDA and CDR2 is SQIVND (reference sequence). In nucleotides, the CDR3 is TGTGCCAGTAGTATAGATTTGACTAGCGGTTACTACGAGCAGTACTTC. Translated, it gives CASSIDLTSGYYEQYF.

This clone was picked up one time. The CDR3 bases are TGTGCCAGTAGTAGTTCCAGCGGGAGGTTCGAGCAGTACTTC. It is translated as CASSSSSGRFEQYF. The gene calls are TRBV19 and TRBJ2-7; 9 bases fit TRBD2. The CDR3 is made up of 14 amino acids. The germline CDR1 and CDR2 sequences are LNHDA and SQIVND (reference sequence). Trimming took 4 bases from V and 6 from J; bases not matched to a gene: 7. The full variable domain, with the rest looked up from reference TRBV19 and TRBJ2-7, is DGGITQSPKYLFRKEGQNVTLSCEQNLNHDAMYWYRQDPGQGLRLIYYSQIVNDFQKGDIAEGYSVSREKKESFPLTVTSAQKNPTAFYLCASSSSSGRFEQYFGPGTRLTVT.

The chain uses TRBV11-1 and TRBJ1-1; no clear D. Germline CDR1 is SGHAT and CDR2 is FQDESV (reference sequence). The CDR3 has 14 amino acids. Deletions cut 8 bases from V and 5 bases from J, with 18 bases between. This CDR3 reads CASCPVGGSTEAFF. In DNA form, the CDR3 reads TGTGCCAGCTGCCCTGTTGGCGGGAGTACTGAAGCTTTCTTT.

The chain employs TRBV27 and TRBJ2-3; D is perhaps TRBD2 (5 bases). This CDR3 is built from 15 residues. V lost 4 bases to trimming and J lost 3 bases, with 14 bases between them. Germline lookup yields CDR1 MNHEY and CDR2 SMNVEV (reference sequence). CDR3 bases: TGTGCCAGCAGTTCCAAGGGAAGAGGGACAGATACGCAGTATTTT. It translates to CASSSKGRGTDTQYF.